This TCR beta chain was sequenced for a study of cytomegalovirus exposure and HLA in healthy donors. As to this clone: Its antigen is unidentified.

Trimming at V came to 7 bases and at J to 2 bases, leaving 8 bases not matched to a gene. This CDR3 is 15 amino acids long. Germline V gene lookup returns CDR1 SGHNT and CDR2 YYREEE (reference sequence). PCR used 60 Vbeta primers and 13 Jbeta primers. Profiling relied on immunoSEQ multiplex PCR, and the TCRdb table lists in-frame clones only, not all of them. The sample lists more than 95,000 clones, about 78% occurring once. Study-wide findings and caveats: A later analysis reported that several of the most significant clusters appeared to be linked to common viral pathogens, among them Epstein-Barr virus.

The sequence came from a female donor in good health and CMV-seronegative. The V gene is TRBV5-4, the J gene TRBJ2-5; 10 bases match TRBD2. Source material: PBMCs. The CDR3 region is CASGSKLAGQETQYF. The CDR3 DNA is TGTGCCAGCGGTTCTAAACTAGCGGGACAAGAGACCCAGTACTTC.